A selection of T cell receptor beta chains follows, all from one sample in a study of radiation and T cells in renal cell carcinoma. Sequenced by immunoSEQ multiplex PCR; TCRdb stores in-frame clones only, minus some. Here the sample spans 100,000 to 150,000 clones, roughly 85% being singletons. Sample: blood, taken from a patient whose treatment included radiotherapy and nephrectomy. All receptors derive from a woman aged 55-70 years with renal cell carcinoma. The CDR3 runs from the conserved cysteine through the conserved F or W.

TRBV9 | CASSPYQGLNTEAFF
TRBV28 | CATRRGVNEKLFF
TRBV19 | CASQLGGGNQPQHF
TRBV7-7 | CASSSGRLLNTGELFF
TRBV19 | CASSISGLAKYNEQFF
TRBV19 | CASMGRGRGVGELFF
TRBV5-6 | CASSLRSGNTGELFF
TRBV7-9 | CASSLGKGADTQYF
TRBV19 | CASSIDGGPNYGYTF
TRBV27 | CASSLSGGYYEQYF
TRBV18 | CASSPYTTGAKNEQFF
TRBV5-1 | CASSQSGNTIYF
TRBV6-6 | CASRLTSSGANVLTF
TRBV6-5 | CASRRDRGYEQYF
TRBV5-4 | CASTPAPAGDDTEAFF
TRBV6-5 | CASSYILNSPLHF
TRBV30 | CAWSLTKNLGVQETQYF
TRBV16 | CASSSSPAQETEAFF
TRBV28 | CASRWDSNYGYTF
TRBV27 | CASSIDREDQPQHF
TRBV19 | CASSAGQGIGYEQYF
TRBV9 | CASSARSETSTNTQYF
TRBV27 | CASSFSGSSYNEQFF
TRBV7-8 | CASSLMSQGGQPQHF
TRBV6-6 | CASSHGGNRYGYTF
TRBV2 | CASTRGETQYF
TRBV6-6 | CASSYKGTGGYTF
TRBV7-8 | CASSLGAVNTEAFF
TRBV7-9 | CASSAPGLAGFREQYF
TRBV7-2 | CASSLGGQGTETQYF
TRBV6-5 | CASSYYKGSSYEQYF
TRBV6-5 | CASKRDSTDTQYF
TRBV4-1 | CASSSRTLTDTQYF
TRBV7-6 | CASSPGQGTTYEQYF
TRBV4-2 | CASSQDLFYEQYF
TRBV6-5 | CASSYGTPHYEQYF
TRBV13 | CASSLNGGSYEQYF
TRBV11-2 | CASSFLGRGRNIQYF
TRBV4-3 | CASSQDRRDYNEQFF
TRBV11-1 | CASSLREGGSWEQYF
TRBV11-2 | CASTAGETQYF
TRBV18 | CASSPPSAGQETQYF
TRBV7-9 | CASSLQVSGSRGYTF
TRBV10-2 | CASRGTVKSTDTQYF
TRBV18 | CASSPRTGMDYGYTF
TRBV7-8 | CASYRVRGTEAFF
TRBV5-6 | CASSFHQVPYEQYF
TRBV30 | CAWSTQTDSPLHF
TRBV2 | CASREGAAESFNEQFF
TRBV2 | CASSGGLISGNTIYF